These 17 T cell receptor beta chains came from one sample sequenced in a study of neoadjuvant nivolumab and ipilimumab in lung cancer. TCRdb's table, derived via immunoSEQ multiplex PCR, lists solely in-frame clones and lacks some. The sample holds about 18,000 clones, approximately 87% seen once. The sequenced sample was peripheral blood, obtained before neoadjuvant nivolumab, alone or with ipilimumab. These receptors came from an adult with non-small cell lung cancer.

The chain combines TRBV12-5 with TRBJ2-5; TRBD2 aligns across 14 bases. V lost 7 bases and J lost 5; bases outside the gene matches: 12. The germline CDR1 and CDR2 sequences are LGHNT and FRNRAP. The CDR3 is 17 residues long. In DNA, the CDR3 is TGTGCTAGTGCATTCGGGACTAGCGGGAGTTCGGGGGAGACCCAGTACTTC. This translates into CASAFGTSGSSGETQYF. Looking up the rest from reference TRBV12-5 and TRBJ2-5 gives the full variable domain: DARVTQTPRHKVTEMGQEVTMRCQPILGHNTVFWYRQTMMQGLELLAYFRNRAPLDDSGMPKDRFSAEMPDATLATLKIQPSEPRDSAVYFCASAFGTSGSSGETQYFGPGTRLLVL.

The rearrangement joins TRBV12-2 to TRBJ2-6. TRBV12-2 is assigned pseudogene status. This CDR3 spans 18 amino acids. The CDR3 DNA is TGTGCAAGTCGCCCTGGGACGTCCACACAAAGTCGGGCCAACGTCCTGACTTTC. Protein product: CASRPGTSTQSRANVLTF.

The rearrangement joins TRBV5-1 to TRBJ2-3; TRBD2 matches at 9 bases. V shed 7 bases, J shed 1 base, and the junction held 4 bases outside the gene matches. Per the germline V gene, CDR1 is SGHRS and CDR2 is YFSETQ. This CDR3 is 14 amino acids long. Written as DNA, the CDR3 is TGCGCCAGCTCGCGGGAGGGCGGCACAGATACGCAGTATTTT. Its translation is CASSREGGTDTQYF.

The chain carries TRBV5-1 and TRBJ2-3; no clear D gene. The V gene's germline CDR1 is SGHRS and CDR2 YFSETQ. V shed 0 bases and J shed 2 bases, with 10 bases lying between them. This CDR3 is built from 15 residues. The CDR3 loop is CASSLARGVTDTQYF. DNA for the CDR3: TGCGCCAGCAGCTTGGCCCGTGGGGTCACAGATACGCAGTATTTT.

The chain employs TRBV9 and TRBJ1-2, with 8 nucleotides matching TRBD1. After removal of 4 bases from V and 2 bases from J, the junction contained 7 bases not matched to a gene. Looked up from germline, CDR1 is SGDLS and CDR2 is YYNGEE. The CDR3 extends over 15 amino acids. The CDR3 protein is CASSFPGQVNYGYTF. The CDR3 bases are TGTGCCAGCAGCTTTCCGGGACAGGTGAACTATGGCTACACCTTC.

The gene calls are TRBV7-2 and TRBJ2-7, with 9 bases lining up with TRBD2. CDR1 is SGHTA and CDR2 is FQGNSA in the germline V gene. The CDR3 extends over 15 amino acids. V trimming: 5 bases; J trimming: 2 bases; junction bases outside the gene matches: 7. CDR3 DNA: TGTGCCAGCAGCCCCCGCCTAGCGGGGCCCTACGAGCAGTACTTC. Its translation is CASSPRLAGPYEQYF. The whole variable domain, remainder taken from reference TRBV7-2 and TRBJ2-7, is GAGVSQSPSNKVTEKGKDVELRCDPISGHTALYWYRQSLGQGLEFLIYFQGNSAPDKSGLPSDRFSAERTGGSVSTLTIQRTQQEDSAVYLCASSPRLAGPYEQYFGPGTRLTVT.

This chain's CDR3 is CASSLMPGSSYEQYF. CDR3 DNA sequence: TGCGCCAGCAGCCTGATGCCGGGATCCTCCTACGAGCAGTACTTC. The chain carries TRBV5-1 and TRBJ2-7; D may be TRBD2 (5 bases). Trimming shortened V by 4 bases and J by 0 bases, and 14 bases separated the two germline ends. This CDR3 spans 15 amino acids. The germline V gene has CDR1 SGHRS and CDR2 YFSETQ.

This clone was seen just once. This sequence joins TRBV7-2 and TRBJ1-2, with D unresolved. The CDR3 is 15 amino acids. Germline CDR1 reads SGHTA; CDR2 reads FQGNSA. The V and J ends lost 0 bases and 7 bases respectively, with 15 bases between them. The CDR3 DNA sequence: TGTGCCAGCAGCTTAGCGTCCGGGTTAACGGGTGGCTACACCTTC. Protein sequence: CASSLASGLTGGYTF.

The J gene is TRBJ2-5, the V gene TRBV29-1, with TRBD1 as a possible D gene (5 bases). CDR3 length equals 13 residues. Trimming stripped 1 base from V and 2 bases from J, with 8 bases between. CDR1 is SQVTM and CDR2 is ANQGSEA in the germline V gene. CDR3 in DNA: TGCAGCGTTGAAGCAGGGCGGCAAGAGACCCAGTACTTC. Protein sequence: CSVEAGRQETQYF.

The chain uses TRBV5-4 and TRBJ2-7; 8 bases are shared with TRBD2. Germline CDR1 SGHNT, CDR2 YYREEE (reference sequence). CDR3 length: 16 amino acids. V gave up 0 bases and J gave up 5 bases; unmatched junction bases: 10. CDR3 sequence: CASSLARTGGPHEQYF. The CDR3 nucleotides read TGTGCCAGCAGCTTGGCCCGGACGGGAGGGCCACACGAGCAGTACTTC.

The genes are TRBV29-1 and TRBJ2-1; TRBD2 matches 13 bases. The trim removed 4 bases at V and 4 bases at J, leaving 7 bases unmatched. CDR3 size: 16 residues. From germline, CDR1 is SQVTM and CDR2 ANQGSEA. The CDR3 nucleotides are TGCAGCGTTGGGACTAGCGGGAGCAAGACGTACAATGAGCAGTTCTTC. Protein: CSVGTSGSKTYNEQFF.

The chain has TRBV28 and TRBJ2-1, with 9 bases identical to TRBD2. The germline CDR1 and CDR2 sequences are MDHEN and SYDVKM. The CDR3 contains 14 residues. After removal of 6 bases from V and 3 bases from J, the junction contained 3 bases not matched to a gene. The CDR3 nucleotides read TGTGCCAGCAGGAGTAGCGGGAGCTACAATGAGCAGTTCTTC. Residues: CASRSSGSYNEQFF.

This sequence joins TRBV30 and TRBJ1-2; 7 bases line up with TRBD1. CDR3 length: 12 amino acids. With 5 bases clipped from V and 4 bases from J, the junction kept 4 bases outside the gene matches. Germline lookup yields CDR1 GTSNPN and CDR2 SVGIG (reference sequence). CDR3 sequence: CAWYRGGYGYTF. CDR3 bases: TGTGCCTGGTACAGGGGTGGCTATGGCTACACCTTC.

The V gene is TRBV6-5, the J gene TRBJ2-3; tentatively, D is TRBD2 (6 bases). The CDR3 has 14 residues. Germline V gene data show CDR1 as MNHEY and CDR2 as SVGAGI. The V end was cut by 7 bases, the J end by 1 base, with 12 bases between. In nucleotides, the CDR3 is TGTGCCAGCATGCTAGCGTTCGGCACAGATACGCAGTATTTT. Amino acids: CASMLAFGTDTQYF.

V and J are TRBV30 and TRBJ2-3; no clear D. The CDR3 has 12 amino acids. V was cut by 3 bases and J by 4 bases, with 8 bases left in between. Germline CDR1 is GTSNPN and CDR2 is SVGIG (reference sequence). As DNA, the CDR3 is TGTGCCTGGAGCCCCCACGCAGATACGCAGTATTTT. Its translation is CAWSPHADTQYF.

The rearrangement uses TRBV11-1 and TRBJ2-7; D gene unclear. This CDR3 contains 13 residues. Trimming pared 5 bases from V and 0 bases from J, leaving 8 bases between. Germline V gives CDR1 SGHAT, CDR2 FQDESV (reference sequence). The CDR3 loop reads CASSPPLSYEQYF. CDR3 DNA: TGTGCCAGCAGCCCCCCCCTCTCCTACGAGCAGTACTTC.

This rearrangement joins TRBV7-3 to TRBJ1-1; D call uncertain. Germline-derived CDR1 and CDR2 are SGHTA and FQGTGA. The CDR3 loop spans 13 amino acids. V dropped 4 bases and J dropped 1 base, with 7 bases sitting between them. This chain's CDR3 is CASSSAPNTEAFF. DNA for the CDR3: TGTGCCAGCAGCTCGGCCCCGAACACTGAAGCTTTCTTT. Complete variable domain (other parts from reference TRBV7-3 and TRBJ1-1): GAGVSQTPSNKVTEKGKYVELRCDPISGHTALYWYRQSLGQGPEFLIYFQGTGAADDSGLPNDRFFAVRPEGSVSTLKIQRTERGDSAVYLCASSSAPNTEAFFGQGTRLTVV.